This passage covers 25 T cell receptor beta chains from one sample sequenced in a study of OX40 agonist ivuxolimab in advanced cancers. Repertoires were generated with immunoSEQ multiplex PCR, while TCRdb's copy carries only in-frame clones and drops some. The profile shows some 80,000 clones, roughly nine tenths of them singletons. Sequencing was performed on CD4+ or CD8+ T cells sorted from blood, taken in a trial of the OX40 agonist ivuxolimab. The receptors were sampled from an adult with an advanced solid tumor such as melanoma, head and neck, liver or kidney cancer.

V gene TRBV29-1 combines with J gene TRBJ1-2; 9 bases agree with TRBD1. In germline, CDR1 is SQVTM, CDR2 ANQGSEA. This CDR3 region has 13 residues. The V and J ends lost 6 bases and 7 bases, in that order; junction bases with no gene match: 9. The CDR3, as DNA: TGCAGCGTGACCGGGACAGGGATCCTTGGCTACACCTTC. It specifies CSVTGTGILGYTF.

The chain employs TRBV18 and TRBJ2-5; D gene unclear. Trimming removed 0 bases from V and 5 bases from J, with 10 bases in between. The germline gives CDR1 KGHSH, CDR2 LQKENI. The CDR3 runs to 14 residues. The CDR3 loop reads CASSPPNGLETQYF. CDR3 DNA sequence: TGTGCCAGCTCACCACCGAACGGGTTGGAGACCCAGTACTTC. Supplemented by reference TRBV18 and TRBJ2-5, the full variable domain reads NAGVMQNPRHLVRRRGQEARLRCSPMKGHSHVYWYRQLPEEGLKFMVYLQKENIIDESGMPKERFSAEFPKEGPSILRIQQVVRGDSAAYFCASSPPNGLETQYFGPGTRLLVL.

The rearrangement uses TRBV11-3 and TRBJ2-5; 7 bases agree with TRBD1. Looked up from germline, CDR1 is SGHNT and CDR2 is YENEEA. V lost 5 bases, J lost 5 bases, and 11 bases stayed unmatched. The length of the CDR3 is 15 residues. CDR3 in amino acids: CASSRATGSGETQYF. The CDR3 DNA sequence: TGTGCCAGCAGCCGCGCGACAGGGAGTGGGGAGACCCAGTACTTC.

This chain joins TRBV9 and TRBJ2-1; 8 nucleotides match TRBD2. This CDR3 has 15 residues. Trimming cost V 6 bases and J 2 bases; bases outside gene matches: 7. Germline V lookup: CDR1 SGDLS, CDR2 YYNGEE. The CDR3 DNA sequence: TGTGCCAGCAACCCAATCGGGGGGGCCTACAATGAGCAGTTCTTC. It codes for CASNPIGGAYNEQFF.

The genes are TRBV4-1 and TRBJ1-5; D gene uncertain. Trimming left V 2 bases short and J 0 bases short, with 14 bases between. Per the germline V gene, CDR1 is MGHRA and CDR2 is YSYEKL. The CDR3 length is 17 residues. This CDR3 reads CASSQLDLGVSNQPQHF. The DNA of the CDR3 is TGCGCCAGCAGCCAATTGGACCTTGGGGTTAGCAATCAGCCCCAGCATTTT.

DNA of the CDR3: TGTGCCAGCAGTTTAACCCCAGCGGCTGAAGCTTTCTTT. Protein: CASSLTPAAEAFF. The chain joins TRBV28 to TRBJ1-1; D ambiguous. CDR3 length: 13 amino acids. The V gene lost 2 bases and the J gene lost 6 bases, with 10 bases spanning the gap. Germline V gene data show CDR1 as MDHEN and CDR2 as SYDVKM.

DNA of the CDR3: TGTGCCATCAGTGGACAGGGTCGCGAGCAGTACTTC. Translating gives CAISGQGREQYF. V gene TRBV10-3 combines with J gene TRBJ2-7; TRBD1 aligns across 7 bases. J was trimmed by 6 bases and V by 4 bases; bases with no gene match: 3. Germline-derived CDR1 and CDR2 are ENHRY and SYGVKD. The CDR3 contains 12 residues.

This chain joins TRBV5-4 and TRBJ1-2, with no clear D. The V end lost 3 bases, the J end lost 8 bases, and 17 bases lay between the germline ends. The CDR3 runs 14 residues. Germline CDR1 and CDR2: SGHNT and YYREEE (reference sequence). The CDR3 loop reads CASSSGAPLGGYTF. CDR3 sequence (DNA): TGTGCCAGCAGCTCCGGTGCCCCTTTGGGAGGCTACACCTTC.

The J gene is TRBJ1-2, the V gene TRBV10-3, with D maybe TRBD1 (6 bases). The CDR3 runs 16 residues. Germline V gene data show CDR1 as ENHRY and CDR2 as SYGVKD. Trimming removed 6 bases at V and 5 bases at J, with 22 bases between. The CDR3 bases are TGTGCCATCAGCCCTACCACAGGGAATAGGGGATATGGCTACACCTTC. This sequence encodes CAISPTTGNRGYGYTF.

CDR3 nucleotide sequence: TGTGCCTGGAAGGGGGGGGCCCTCTATGGCTACACCTTC. It translates to CAWKGGALYGYTF. This chain joins TRBV30 and TRBJ1-2; TRBD1 might be the D (6 bases). The CDR3 loop spans 13 amino acids. The V and J ends lost 4 bases and 4 bases respectively, with 13 bases between them. CDR1 and CDR2 from the germline V gene are GTSNPN and SVGIG (reference sequence).

The chain recombines TRBV11-2 with TRBJ2-7; 9 nucleotides line up with TRBD1. Germline assignment: CDR1 SGHAT and CDR2 FQNNGV. V gave up 5 bases and J gave up 2 bases; unmatched junction bases: 10. This CDR3 spans 16 amino acids. CDR3 in amino acids: CASSGEGTGHTYEQYF. As DNA, the CDR3 is TGTGCCAGCAGCGGGGAGGGGACAGGGCATACCTACGAGCAGTACTTC. The full variable domain, completed using reference TRBV11-2 and TRBJ2-7, is EAGVAQSPRYKIIEKRQSVAFWCNPISGHATLYWYQQILGQGPKLLIQFQNNGVVDDSQLPKDRFSAERLKGVDSTLKIQPAKLEDSAVYLCASSGEGTGHTYEQYFGPGTRLTVT.

The chain is built from TRBV28 and TRBJ1-5; D is ambiguous. Per the germline V gene, CDR1 is MDHEN and CDR2 is SYDVKM. The ends were cut back, 5 bases at V and 2 bases at J, with 13 bases in the middle. The CDR3 is made up of 15 amino acids. DNA of the CDR3: TGTGCCAGCAGTCCCCCGGGGTCGGGCAATCAGCCCCAGCATTTT. Its translation: CASSPPGSGNQPQHF.

The count of this clone is one. The chain is built from TRBV28 and TRBJ2-6, with 9 nucleotides matching TRBD1. J was trimmed by 4 bases and V by 5 bases; bases with no gene match: 12. The CDR3 extends over 18 amino acids. Germline CDR1 is MDHEN and CDR2 is SYDVKM. DNA of the CDR3: TGTGCCAGCAGTCGGGACAGGGAACCCCTCCTGGGGGCCAACGTCCTGACTTTC. Its translation is CASSRDREPLLGANVLTF.

The chain joins TRBV5-1 to TRBJ1-4; 9 nucleotides match TRBD1. The CDR3 has 15 residues. The junction had 6 bases not matched to a gene; V was cut back by 4 bases and J by 5 bases. CDR1 is SGHRS and CDR2 is YFSETQ in the germline V gene. The CDR3 loop reads CASSGSGTGNEKLFF. The CDR3, as DNA: TGCGCCAGCAGCGGATCCGGGACAGGGAATGAAAAACTGTTTTTT. The entire variable domain, with the rest obtained from reference TRBV5-1 and TRBJ1-4, is as follows: KAGVTQTPRYLIKTRGQQVTLSCSPISGHRSVSWYQQTPGQGLQFLFEYFSETQRNKGNFPGRFSGRQFSNSRSEMNVSTLELGDSALYLCASSGSGTGNEKLFFGSGTQLSVL.

V is TRBV28 and J is TRBJ1-3, with 9 positions matching TRBD1. Trimming took 0 bases from V and 3 from J; bases not matched to a gene: 3. The CDR3 spans 16 residues. From germline, CDR1 is MDHEN and CDR2 SYDVKM. CDR3 bases: TGTGCCAGCAGTTTATGGGGGACAGGGCGTGGAAACACCATATATTTT. Its translation: CASSLWGTGRGNTIYF.

The chain combines TRBV27 with TRBJ2-1, with D perhaps matching TRBD1 or TRBD2 (5 bases each). The V gene lost 2 bases and the J gene lost 8 bases, with 13 bases spanning the gap. The CDR3 totals 14 residues. Per germline, CDR1 MNHEY and CDR2 SMNVEV (reference sequence). CDR3 nucleotides: TGTGCCAGCAGTTTACGTGGGGGTCGGGATGAGCAGTTCTTC. Amino acid sequence: CASSLRGGRDEQFF.

The chain is built from TRBV14 and TRBJ2-1, with a tentative D call TRBD2 (6 bases). V lost 4 bases and J lost 12, with 16 bases in between. Germline V lookup: CDR1 SGHDN, CDR2 FVKESK. CDR3 size: 13 residues. The CDR3 DNA reads as TGTGCCAGCAGCCTAGCTTCTAGCGTCGCGCAGTTCTTC. This gives the protein CASSLASSVAQFF.

This chain joins TRBV7-9 and TRBJ1-4; D ambiguous. V was pared by 3 bases and J by 7 bases, with 18 bases between. The germline V gene has CDR1 SEHNR and CDR2 FQNEAQ (reference sequence). The CDR3 spans 16 residues. The chain's CDR3 is CASSFSNSFRGEKLFF. The DNA of the CDR3 is TGTGCCAGCAGCTTCTCCAATTCCTTTCGGGGTGAAAAACTGTTTTTT.

This chain joins TRBV6-6 and TRBJ1-1; TRBD1 matches at 8 bases. The trim removed 5 bases at V and 8 bases at J, leaving 4 bases unmatched. Germline V lookup: CDR1 MNHNY, CDR2 SVGAGI (reference sequence). This CDR3 comprises 12 residues. CDR3: CASSPGQDEAFF. As DNA, the CDR3 is TGTGCCAGCAGTCCGGGACAGGACGAAGCTTTCTTT.

J is TRBJ2-7 and V is TRBV30; TRBD2 might be the D (6 bases). The germline gives CDR1 GTSNPN, CDR2 SVGIG (reference sequence). V dropped 0 bases and J dropped 0 bases, with 12 bases sitting between them. CDR3 length: 15 amino acids. CDR3 nucleotides: TGTGCCTGGAGTGTCTGGGCTAGCGCCTCCTACGAGCAGTACTTC. Residues: CAWSVWASASYEQYF.

This clone has a single count. The chain links TRBV19 to TRBJ2-7; D is tentatively TRBD1 or TRBD2 (5 bases each). In germline, CDR1 is LNHDA, CDR2 SQIVND (reference sequence). V dropped 4 bases and J dropped 0 bases, with 10 bases sitting between them. This CDR3 region has 14 residues. The CDR3 here is CASSRRDGSYEQYF. The CDR3 nucleotides are TGTGCCAGTAGTAGACGGGACGGCTCCTACGAGCAGTACTTC.

V is TRBV19 and J is TRBJ1-5; D possibly corresponds to TRBD1 (5 bases). The CDR3 is 15 residues long. The V end lost 7 bases, the J end lost 4 bases, and 17 bases lay between the germline ends. Germline CDR1 is LNHDA and CDR2 is SQIVND (reference sequence). CDR3 DNA sequence: TGTGCCAGTAATACCCCAGGGCAGAATAATCAGCCCCAGCATTTT. Its protein is CASNTPGQNNQPQHF.

The chain links TRBV5-1 to TRBJ2-5, with a weak D call TRBD2 (5 bases). V lost 3 bases and J 1 base, leaving 10 bases between the germline ends. The CDR3 consists of 14 residues. In germline, CDR1 is SGHRS, CDR2 YFSETQ. This chain's CDR3 is CASSYATTQETQYF. In nucleotides, the CDR3 is TGCGCCAGCAGCTACGCGACTACCCAAGAGACCCAGTACTTC. Full variable domain (outside the CDR3, taken from reference TRBV5-1 and TRBJ2-5): KAGVTQTPRYLIKTRGQQVTLSCSPISGHRSVSWYQQTPGQGLQFLFEYFSETQRNKGNFPGRFSGRQFSNSRSEMNVSTLELGDSALYLCASSYATTQETQYFGPGTRLLVL.

V usage is TRBV11-2 and J usage is TRBJ1-4; TRBD1 agrees at 8 bases. Germline V gives CDR1 SGHAT, CDR2 FQNNGV. After removal of 4 bases from V and 4 bases from J, the junction contained 11 bases not matched to a gene. The CDR3 has 17 amino acids. The CDR3 protein is CASSSSLGTGFNEKLFF. The CDR3 bases are TGTGCCAGCAGCTCCTCCCTCGGGACAGGTTTTAATGAAAAACTGTTTTTT.

The V and J genes are TRBV5-4 and TRBJ2-7; 9 bases agree with TRBD1. Germline V gene data show CDR1 as SGHNT and CDR2 as YYREEE (reference sequence). The CDR3 is 14 amino acids. After removal of 3 bases from V and 4 bases from J, the junction contained 5 bases not matched to a gene. In DNA form, the CDR3 reads TGTGCCAGCAGCTATCCGGGACAGGGTTACGAGCAGTACTTC. This sequence encodes CASSYPGQGYEQYF.